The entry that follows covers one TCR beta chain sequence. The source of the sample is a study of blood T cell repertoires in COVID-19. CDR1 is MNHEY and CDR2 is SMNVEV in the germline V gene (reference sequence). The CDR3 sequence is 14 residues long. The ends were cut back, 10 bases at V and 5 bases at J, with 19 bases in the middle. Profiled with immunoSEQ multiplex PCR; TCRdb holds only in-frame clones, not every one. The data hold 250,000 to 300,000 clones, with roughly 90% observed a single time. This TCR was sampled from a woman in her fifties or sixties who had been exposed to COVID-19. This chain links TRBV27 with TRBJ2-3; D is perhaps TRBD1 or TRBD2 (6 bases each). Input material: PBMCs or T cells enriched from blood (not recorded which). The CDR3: CATRTAGGRDTQYF. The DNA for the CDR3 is TGTGCCACCAGGACAGCCGGGGGAAGAGATACGCAGTATTTT.